This record concerns one TCR beta chain sequence. The antigen remains unidentified. Trimming removed 3 bases from V and 8 bases from J; junction bases left unmatched: 9. In germline, CDR1 is SNHLY, CDR2 FYNNEI. There are 14 residues in the CDR3. The assay was immunoSEQ multiplex PCR, and TCRdb's table has in-frame clones only and misses some. The profile covers under 80,000 clones, with around 89% appearing a single time and approximately 19% taken by the ten largest. The data were obtained in a study of T cell responses to AZD1222 COVID-19 vaccine. Study details: Investigators merged groups given second doses at roughly 4 or roughly 12 weeks. Study observations and caveats: Spike-wide vaccine-associated CD4 TCRs dominated at 160-218 and 743-854. Reports indicate that nearly half of spike-specific TCRs are directed at unmutated variant regions. Repertoires were collected only later (after the peak T cell response had occurred).

Source: peripheral blood, taken on day 0 of AZD1222 vaccination. This chain connects TRBV2 to TRBJ1-2; 7 bases align to TRBD1. The clonotype comes from an adult in good health. In nucleotides, the CDR3 is TGTGCCAGCAGTGAGTTTCGGACAGGTGCGGGCTACACCTTC. Translating it yields CASSEFRTGAGYTF.